The 16 T cell receptor beta chains listed next were all sequenced from one sample in a study of memory CD4+ T cells and cytomegalovirus serostatus. The repertoire was sequenced with immunoSEQ multiplex PCR; TCRdb's copy has only in-frame clones and lacks some. This table holds tens of thousands of clones, 60% to 75% found once. Single viable CD3+CD4+CD8-CD45RO+ cells were sorted as the memory CD4+ T cells. The material sequenced was memory CD4+ T cells from blood. These TCRs come from an adult in good health and CMV-seropositive.

J is TRBJ2-1 and V is TRBV11-3, with TRBD2 matching over 8 bases. Germline V lookup: CDR1 SGHNT, CDR2 YENEEA. This CDR3 has 16 residues. Trimming at V came to 4 bases and at J to 7 bases, leaving 12 bases not matched to a gene. The CDR3 DNA reads as TGTGCCAGCAGCTCCCGAGGTAGCGGGAAAGGGAATGAGCAGTTCTTC. It yields the protein CASSSRGSGKGNEQFF.

The gene calls are TRBV6-1 and TRBJ1-5; 9 positions match TRBD1. The CDR3 spans 16 residues. V lost 4 bases and J lost 6; bases outside the gene matches: 10. Germline values: CDR1 MNHNS, CDR2 SASEGT. Here the CDR3 reads CASSAGTGTMSQPQHF. In nucleotides, the CDR3 is TGTGCCAGCAGTGCTGGGACAGGGACGATGTCTCAGCCCCAGCATTTT.

A remark on this clone: Other DNA sequences in the sample encode the same CDR3. The chain recombines TRBV10-2 with TRBJ2-5, with D perhaps matching TRBD1 (5 bases). V was trimmed by 4 bases and J by 5 bases, leaving 11 bases between them. CDR3 length: 13 amino acids. Germline CDR1 is WSHSY and CDR2 is SAAADI. The CDR3 DNA reads TGCGCCAGCAGTGGCCAGGGTGGGGAGACCCAGTACTTC. Protein product: CASSGQGGETQYF.

The chain carries TRBV6-5 and TRBJ1-4; D is possibly TRBD1 (5 bases). Trimming shortened V by 1 base and J by 3 bases, and 9 bases separated the two germline ends. The CDR3 covers 15 residues. From germline, CDR1 is MNHEY and CDR2 SVGAGI. CDR3 amino acids: CASSYWPGPNEKLFF. The CDR3 DNA is TGTGCCAGCAGTTACTGGCCAGGGCCTAATGAAAAACTGTTTTTT.

The chain recombines TRBV28 with TRBJ1-1; possible D gene TRBD1, 5 bases. The CDR3 contains 12 residues. Germline V gene lookup returns CDR1 MDHEN and CDR2 SYDVKM. V dropped 7 bases and J dropped 4 bases, with 10 bases sitting between them. CDR3 bases: TGTGCCAGCATTGCGAGGGGCACTGAAGCTTTCTTT. This translates into CASIARGTEAFF.

This rearrangement joins TRBV28 to TRBJ1-4; the match to TRBD1 covers 7 bases. The CDR3 totals 13 residues. V lost 5 bases, J lost 8 bases, and 5 bases stayed unmatched. CDR1 and CDR2 (germline): MDHEN, SYDVKM. This CDR3 reads CASSNRGREKLFF. The CDR3 DNA is TGTGCCAGCAGTAACAGGGGAAGGGAAAAACTGTTTTTT.

The rearrangement links TRBV29-1 to TRBJ2-1; either TRBD1 or TRBD2 may supply D (5 bases each). The CDR3 covers 13 residues. Germline CDR1 reads SQVTM; CDR2 reads ANQGSEA. This CDR3 reads CSTAGSSYNEQFF. In nucleotides, the CDR3 is TGCAGTACCGCAGGGAGCTCCTACAATGAGCAGTTCTTC.

CDR3 loop: CASSASGATGELFF. CDR3 in DNA: TGTGCCAGCAGTGCTAGCGGAGCCACCGGGGAGCTGTTTTTT. This chain connects TRBV6-1 to TRBJ2-2; 7 nucleotides line up with TRBD2. Trimming removed 4 bases from V and 4 bases from J; junction bases left unmatched: 3. CDR1 MNHNS and CDR2 SASEGT come from the germline V gene. There are 14 residues in the CDR3.

The chain couples TRBV11-3 to TRBJ2-3; D not resolved. The length of the CDR3 is 13 residues. Germline CDR1 and CDR2: SGHNT and YENEEA. Trimming removed 4 bases from V and 4 bases from J, with 9 bases in between. The CDR3 reads CASSSSRADTQYF. The CDR3 region has the DNA TGTGCCAGCAGCTCGAGCCGGGCAGATACGCAGTATTTT.

The chain uses TRBV5-1 and TRBJ1-2; TRBD1 matches at 7 bases. This CDR3 comprises 13 residues. V lost 2 bases to trimming and J lost 4 bases; unmatched junction nucleotides: 2. Germline V gene lookup returns CDR1 SGHRS and CDR2 YFSETQ. The CDR3, as DNA: TGCGCCAGCAGCTTCAACAGGGGCTATGGCTACACCTTC. This codes for CASSFNRGYGYTF.

The chain is built from TRBV9 and TRBJ2-1; 7 bases match TRBD2. V trimming: 5 bases; J trimming: 7 bases; junction bases outside the gene matches: 3. The CDR3 length is 12 residues. Germline CDR1 is SGDLS and CDR2 is YYNGEE. The CDR3 here is CASSGEGNEQFF. In DNA form, the CDR3 reads TGTGCCAGCAGTGGGGAGGGGAATGAGCAGTTCTTC.

This chain links TRBV12-5 with TRBJ1-2; D is perhaps TRBD1 (5 bases). Germline V gene sequence: CDR1 LGHNT, CDR2 FRNRAP. The CDR3 runs 12 residues. Trimming pared 7 bases from V and 5 bases from J, leaving 11 bases between. The CDR3 DNA sequence: TGTGCTAGTGCCCCAGGACAATATGGCTACACCTTC. Its translation is CASAPGQYGYTF.

The chain recombines TRBV2 with TRBJ1-1, with 7 nucleotides matching TRBD1. V shed 9 bases, J shed 4 bases, and the junction held 14 bases outside the gene matches. Germline CDR1 and CDR2: SNHLY and FYNNEI. This CDR3 contains 15 residues. The CDR3 sequence: CARSTGPIGGTEAFF. Here the CDR3 DNA reads TGTGCCAGGTCGACAGGGCCAATTGGGGGCACTGAAGCTTTCTTT.

The chain links TRBV7-2 to TRBJ2-1, with 7 bases identical to TRBD2. The CDR3 covers 13 residues. The V gene's germline CDR1 is SGHTA and CDR2 FQGNSA. Unmatched junction bases numbered 5, after V lost 4 bases and J lost 8 bases. The CDR3 here is CASSSSSGYEQFF. DNA of the CDR3: TGTGCCAGCAGCTCGTCTAGCGGTTATGAGCAGTTCTTC.

J is TRBJ1-5 and V is TRBV5-1, with a possible D match to TRBD1 (6 bases). Trimming removed 4 bases from V and 3 bases from J, with 14 bases in between. The CDR3 is 15 amino acids. The germline V gene encodes CDR1 SGHRS and CDR2 YFSETQ. The chain's CDR3 is CASSPEGGANQPQHF. In DNA form, the CDR3 reads TGCGCCAGCAGCCCAGAGGGGGGGGCCAATCAGCCCCAGCATTTT.

This chain joins TRBV30 and TRBJ2-1; perhaps TRBD2 as D (6 bases). The germline V gene encodes CDR1 GTSNPN and CDR2 SVGIG (reference sequence). CDR3 size: 14 residues. The DNA of the CDR3 is TGTGCTGGAGGGCGGGATCCAGCCTACAATGAGCAGTTCTTC. Protein sequence: CAGGRDPAYNEQFF.